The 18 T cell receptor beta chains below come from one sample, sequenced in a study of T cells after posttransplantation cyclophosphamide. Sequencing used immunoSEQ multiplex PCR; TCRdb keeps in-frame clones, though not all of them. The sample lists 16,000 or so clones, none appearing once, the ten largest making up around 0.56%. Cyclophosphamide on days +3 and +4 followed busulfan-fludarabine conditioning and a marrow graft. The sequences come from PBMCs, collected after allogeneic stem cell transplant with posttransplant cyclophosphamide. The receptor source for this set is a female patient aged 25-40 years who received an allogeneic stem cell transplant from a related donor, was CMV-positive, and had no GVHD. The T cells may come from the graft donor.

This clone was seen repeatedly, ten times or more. The CDR3 here is CASSSRTEEKTQYF. The CDR3 bases are TGCGCCAGCAGCTCCAGGACAGAGGAGAAGACCCAGTACTTC. V is TRBV5-1 and J is TRBJ2-5, with D possibly matching TRBD1 (6 bases). Germline V gives CDR1 SGHRS, CDR2 YFSETQ. The CDR3 spans 14 residues. Trimming took off 3 bases at V and 6 bases at J, with 15 bases between the two ends.

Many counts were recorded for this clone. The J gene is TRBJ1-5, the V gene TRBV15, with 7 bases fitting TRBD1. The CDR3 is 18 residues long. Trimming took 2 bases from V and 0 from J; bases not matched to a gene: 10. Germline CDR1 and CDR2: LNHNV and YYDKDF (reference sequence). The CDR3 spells CATSRIVGTANSNQPQHF. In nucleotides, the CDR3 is TGTGCCACCAGCAGAATTGTTGGGACAGCTAATAGCAATCAGCCCCAGCATTTT.

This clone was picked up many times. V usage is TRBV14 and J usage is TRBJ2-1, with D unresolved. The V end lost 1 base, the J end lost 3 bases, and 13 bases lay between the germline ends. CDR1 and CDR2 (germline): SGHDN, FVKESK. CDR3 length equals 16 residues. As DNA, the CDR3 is TGTGCCAGCAGCCAAGTTGTACAGTCATTCTACAATGAGCAGTTCTTC. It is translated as CASSQVVQSFYNEQFF.

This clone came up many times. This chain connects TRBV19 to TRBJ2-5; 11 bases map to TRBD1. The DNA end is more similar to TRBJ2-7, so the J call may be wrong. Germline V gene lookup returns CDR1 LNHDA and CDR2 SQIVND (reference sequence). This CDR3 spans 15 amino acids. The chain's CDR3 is CASSSGDRGKDEQYF. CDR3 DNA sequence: TGTGCCAGTAGTTCTGGGGACAGGGGGAAGGACGAGCAGTACTTC.

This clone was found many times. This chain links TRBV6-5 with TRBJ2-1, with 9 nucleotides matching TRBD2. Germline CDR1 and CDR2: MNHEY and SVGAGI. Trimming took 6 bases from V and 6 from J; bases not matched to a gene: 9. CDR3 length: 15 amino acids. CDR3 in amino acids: CASRLTSGGPNEQFF. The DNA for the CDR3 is TGTGCCAGCAGATTGACTAGCGGAGGTCCCAATGAGCAGTTCTTC.

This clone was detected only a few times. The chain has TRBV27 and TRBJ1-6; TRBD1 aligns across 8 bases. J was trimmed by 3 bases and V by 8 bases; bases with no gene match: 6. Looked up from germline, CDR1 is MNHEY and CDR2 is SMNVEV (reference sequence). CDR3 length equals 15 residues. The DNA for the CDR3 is TGTGCCAGCGCGGACAGGGCGTACTATAATTCACCCCTCCACTTT. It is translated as CASADRAYYNSPLHF.

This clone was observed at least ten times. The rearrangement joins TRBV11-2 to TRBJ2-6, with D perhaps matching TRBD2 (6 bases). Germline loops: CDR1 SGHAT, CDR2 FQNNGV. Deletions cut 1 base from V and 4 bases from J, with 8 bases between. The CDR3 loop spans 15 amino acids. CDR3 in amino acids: CASSLGGVGANVLTF. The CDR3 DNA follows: TGTGCCAGCAGCTTAGGGGGGGTCGGGGCCAACGTCCTGACTTTC.

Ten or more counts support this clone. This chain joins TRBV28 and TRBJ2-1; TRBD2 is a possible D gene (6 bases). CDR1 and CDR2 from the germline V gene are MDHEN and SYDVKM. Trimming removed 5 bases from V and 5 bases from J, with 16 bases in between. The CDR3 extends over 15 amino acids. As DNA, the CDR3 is TGTGCCAGCAGTCCACGGACTAACTCTGACAATGAGCAGTTCTTC. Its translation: CASSPRTNSDNEQFF. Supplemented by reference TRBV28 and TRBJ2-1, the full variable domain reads DVKVTQSSRYLVKRTGEKVFLECVQDMDHENMFWYRQDPGLGLRLIYFSYDVKMKEKGDIPEGYSVSREKKERFSLILESASTNQTSMYLCASSPRTNSDNEQFFGPGTRLTVL.

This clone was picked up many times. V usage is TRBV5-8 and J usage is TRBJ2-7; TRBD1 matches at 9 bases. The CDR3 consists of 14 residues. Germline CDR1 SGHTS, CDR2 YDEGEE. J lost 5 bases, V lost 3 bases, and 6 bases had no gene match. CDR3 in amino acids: CASSSGQGNHEQYF. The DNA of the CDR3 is TGTGCCAGCAGCTCAGGACAGGGGAACCACGAGCAGTACTTC.

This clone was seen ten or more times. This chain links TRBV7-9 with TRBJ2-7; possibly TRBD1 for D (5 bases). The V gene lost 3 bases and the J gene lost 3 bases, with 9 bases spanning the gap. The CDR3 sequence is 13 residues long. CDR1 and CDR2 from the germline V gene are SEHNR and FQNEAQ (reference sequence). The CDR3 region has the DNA TGTGCCAGCAGCTTTCGTGACAGCTACGAGCAGTACTTC. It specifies CASSFRDSYEQYF.

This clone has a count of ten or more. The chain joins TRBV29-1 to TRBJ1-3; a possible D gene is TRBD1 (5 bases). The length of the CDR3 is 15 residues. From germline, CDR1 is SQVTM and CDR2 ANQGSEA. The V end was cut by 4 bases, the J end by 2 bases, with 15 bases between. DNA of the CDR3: TGCAGCGTTGTGCTAGGGCAGGGAACTGGAAACACCATATATTTT. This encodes CSVVLGQGTGNTIYF.

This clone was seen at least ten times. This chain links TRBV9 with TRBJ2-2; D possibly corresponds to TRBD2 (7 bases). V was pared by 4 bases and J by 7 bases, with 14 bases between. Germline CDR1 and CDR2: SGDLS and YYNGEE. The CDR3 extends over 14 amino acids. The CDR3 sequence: CASSFREGDGELFF. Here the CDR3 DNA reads TGTGCCAGCAGCTTCAGGGAGGGGGACGGGGAGCTGTTTTTT.

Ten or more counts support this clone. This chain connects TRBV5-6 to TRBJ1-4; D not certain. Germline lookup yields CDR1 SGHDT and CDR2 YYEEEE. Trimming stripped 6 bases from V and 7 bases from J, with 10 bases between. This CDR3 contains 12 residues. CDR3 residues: CASNDASEKLFF. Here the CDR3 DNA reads TGTGCCAGCAACGACGCTAGTGAAAAACTGTTTTTT.

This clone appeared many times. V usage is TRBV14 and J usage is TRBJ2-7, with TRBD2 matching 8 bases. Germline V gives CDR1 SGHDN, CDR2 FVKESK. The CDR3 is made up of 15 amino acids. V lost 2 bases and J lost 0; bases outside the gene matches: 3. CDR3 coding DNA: TGTGCCAGCAGCCAAACCAGCGGGAGCTCCTACGAGCAGTACTTC. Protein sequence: CASSQTSGSSYEQYF.

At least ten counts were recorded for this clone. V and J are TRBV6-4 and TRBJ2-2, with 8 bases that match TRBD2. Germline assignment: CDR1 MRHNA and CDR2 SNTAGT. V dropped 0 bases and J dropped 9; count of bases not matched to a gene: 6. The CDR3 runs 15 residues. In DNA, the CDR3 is TGTGCCAGCAGTGACTCCCGGGAGGGCCGCCGGGAGCTGTTTTTT. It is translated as CASSDSREGRRELFF.

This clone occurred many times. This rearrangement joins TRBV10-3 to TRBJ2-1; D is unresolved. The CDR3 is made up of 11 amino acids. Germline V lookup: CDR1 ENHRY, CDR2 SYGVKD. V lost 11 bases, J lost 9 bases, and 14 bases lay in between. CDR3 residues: CAVRYEAEQFF. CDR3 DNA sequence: TGTGCCGTACGATATGAGGCTGAGCAGTTCTTC.

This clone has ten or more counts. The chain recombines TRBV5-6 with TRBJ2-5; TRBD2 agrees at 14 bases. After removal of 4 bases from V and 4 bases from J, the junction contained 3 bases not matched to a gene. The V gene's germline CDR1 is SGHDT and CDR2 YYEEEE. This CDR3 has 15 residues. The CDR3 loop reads CASSPGLAGAETQYF. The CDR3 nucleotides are TGTGCCAGCAGCCCGGGACTAGCGGGAGCAGAGACCCAGTACTTC.

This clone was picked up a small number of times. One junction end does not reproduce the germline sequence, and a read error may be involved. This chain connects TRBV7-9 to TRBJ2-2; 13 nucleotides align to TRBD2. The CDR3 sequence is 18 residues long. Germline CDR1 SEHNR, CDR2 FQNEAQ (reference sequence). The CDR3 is CASSHMGLAGKNAGELFF. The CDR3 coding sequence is TGTGCCAGCAGCCACATGGGACTAGCGGGAAAGAACGCCGGGGAGCTGTTTTTT.